This TCR beta chain was sequenced for a study of blood T cell repertoires in COVID-19. About the research overall: Sites across the United States, Italy and Spain contributed samples from acute and convalescent COVID-19. The cDNA or gDNA used as material had been derived from T cells, B-cell-depleted T cells, or PBMCs.

This CDR3 spans 13 amino acids. The germline V and J ends were trimmed by 1 base and 5 bases, with 9 bases remaining between them. Germline V gene sequence: CDR1 SGDLS, CDR2 YYNGEE. Those who participated ranged in age from roughly 18 to 100 years and resided in roughly 26 US areas. The recovered donors of Cohort 3 showed two negative PCRs, clearance, or symptom resolution. This table comes from immunoSEQ multiplex PCR, and its TCRdb copy is limited to in-frame clones, with some not included. The data show 250,000 to 300,000 clones, with roughly 89% seen just once and less than 2% held by the top ten.

The V call is TRBV9, the J call TRBJ1-1, with D perhaps TRBD1 (6 bases). The sample comprised PBMCs or T cells enriched from blood (not recorded which). This sequence originates from a woman aged 40 to 50 who had recovered from COVID-19. CDR3 in DNA: TGTGCCAGCAGCGTAATCCAGGGGACTGAAGCTTTCTTT. This encodes CASSVIQGTEAFF. Looking up the rest from reference TRBV9 and TRBJ1-1 gives the full variable domain: DSGVTQTPKHLITATGQRVTLRCSPRSGDLSVYWYQQSLDQGLQFLIQYYNGEERAKGNILERFSAQQFPDLHSELNLSSLELGDSALYFCASSVIQGTEAFFGQGTRLTVV.